These T cell receptor beta chains were read from a single sample in a study of T cells after posttransplantation cyclophosphamide. Using immunoSEQ multiplex PCR, the repertoire was profiled, and TCRdb retains in-frame clones only, with some absent. This repertoire shows about 46,000 clones, roughly nine tenths found once; its top ten account for less than 3.5%. Sequenced sample: PBMCs. The receptor set was obtained from a woman aged 45-59 years in good health and a related stem cell transplant donor. Both conserved end residues are part of each CDR3. A D gene is named only where the DNA matches it firmly. Clone size, where shown, is once, few, many, or a class for clones that have expanded.

V	J	D	size	CDR3	DNA
TRBV28	TRBJ2-5	TRBD2	NA	CASRGLAIVETQYF	TGTGCCAGCAGGGGACTAGCGATAGTTGAGACCCAGTACTTC
TRBV5-1	TRBJ2-7	TRBD2	NA	CASSHTGTSGSFYEQYF	TGCGCCAGCAGCCACACCGGGACTAGCGGGAGTTTCTACGAGCAGTACTTC
TRBV27	TRBJ1-1	NA	NA	CASSLSWQVVAVLNTEAFF	TGTGCCAGCAGTTTATCTTGGCAAGTCGTGGCCGTCTTGAACACTGAAGCTTTCTTT
TRBV27	TRBJ1-1	NA	NA	CASSWSGLNTEAFF	TGTGCCAGTTCCTGGAGCGGACTGAACACTGAAGCTTTCTTT
TRBV2	TRBJ1-4	NA	NA	CASIKPGAVNEKLFF	TGTGCCAGCATTAAGCCAGGGGCCGTTAATGAAAAACTGTTTTTT
TRBV6-1	TRBJ2-2	NA	NA	CASCDGDTGELFF	TGTGCCAGCTGTGACGGGGACACCGGGGAGCTGTTTTTT
TRBV25-1	TRBJ2-3	TRBD2	NA	CASSAPERLAGTYDTQYF	TGTGCCAGCAGTGCCCCCGAGCGACTAGCGGGGACATACGATACGCAGTATTTT
TRBV27	TRBJ1-4	TRBD1	NA	CAGSQYRGFNEKLFF	TGTGCCGGCAGTCAATACAGGGGGTTCAATGAAAAACTGTTTTTT
TRBV10-1	TRBJ1-3	TRBD1	NA	CASNPGTAGNTIYF	TGCGCCAGCAACCCCGGGACAGCTGGAAACACCATATATTTT
TRBV6-1	TRBJ2-7	NA	NA	CASNRVNLYEQYF	TGTGCCAGCAATCGGGTCAACCTCTACGAGCAGTACTTC
TRBV6-5	TRBJ1-1	TRBD1	NA	CASRRTGGHTEAFF	TGTGCCAGCAGACGGACAGGGGGCCACACTGAAGCTTTCTTT
TRBV6-5	TRBJ2-3	TRBD1	NA	CASSRQGTDTQYF	TGTGCCAGCAGTCGACAGGGAACAGATACGCAGTATTTT
TRBV11-3	TRBJ2-6	NA	once	CASSPGVSGANVLTF	TGTGCCAGCAGCCCAGGGGTCTCTGGGGCCAACGTCCTGACTTTC
TRBV7-9	TRBJ2-1	NA	NA	CASSLAAGDEQFF	TGTGCCAGCAGCTTAGCGGCAGGTGATGAGCAGTTCTTC
TRBV15	TRBJ2-5	TRBD2	once	CATSRDRLAGETQYF	TGTGCCACCAGCAGAGATAGACTAGCGGGAGAGACCCAGTACTTC
TRBV14	TRBJ1-6	NA	NA	CASSHLQGSNNSPLHF	TGTGCCAGCAGCCATCTACAGGGCTCCAATAATTCACCCCTCCACTTT
TRBV19	TRBJ1-1	NA	NA	CASSRQAASEAFF	TGTGCCAGTAGTAGACAGGCGGCGTCGGAAGCTTTCTTT
TRBV10-3	TRBJ1-6	TRBD1	NA	CAIKTKGQDSPLHF	TGTGCCATCAAGACCAAGGGACAGGATTCACCCCTCCACTTT
TRBV7-2	TRBJ1-4	NA	NA	CASSLSSANEKLFF	TGTGCCAGCAGCTTAAGCTCGGCTAATGAAAAACTGTTTTTT
TRBV6-1	TRBJ2-7	NA	NA	CASSEEVRSYEQYF	TGTGCCAGCAGTGAAGAAGTCAGATCTTACGAGCAGTACTTC
TRBV18	TRBJ2-7	NA	NA	CASSLVTVESYEQYF	TGTGCCAGCTCACTTGTGACAGTAGAGTCCTACGAGCAGTACTTC
TRBV6-5	TRBJ2-7	NA	NA	CASSGVYEQYF	TGTGCCAGCAGTGGAGTATACGAGCAGTACTTC
TRBV4-1	TRBJ2-1	TRBD2	NA	CASSQESELAGGYNEQFF	TGCGCCAGCAGCCAAGAGAGCGAACTAGCGGGGGGTTACAATGAGCAGTTCTTC
TRBV11-3	TRBJ2-2	NA	NA	CASSWTVNTGELFF	TGTGCCAGCAGCTGGACAGTGAACACCGGGGAGCTGTTTTTT
TRBV7-9	TRBJ2-7	TRBD1	NA	CASSPPPGTGRSEQYF	TGTGCCAGCAGCCCCCCGCCCGGGACAGGGCGGAGCGAGCAGTACTTC
TRBV15	TRBJ2-1	TRBD1	NA	CATSRVGDRQNEQFF	TGTGCCACCAGCAGAGTTGGGGACAGGCAAAATGAGCAGTTCTTC
TRBV25-1	TRBJ2-3	TRBD2	NA	CASSGGLAGLADTQYF	TGTGCCAGCAGTGGGGGACTAGCGGGACTAGCAGATACGCAGTATTTT
TRBV5-1	TRBJ2-3	TRBD2	NA	CASRGLAGDDTDTQYF	TGCGCCAGCAGGGGACTAGCGGGGGATGATACAGATACGCAGTATTTT
TRBV5-6	TRBJ1-2	TRBD1	NA	CASSTDRATYGYTF	TGTGCCAGCAGCACCGACAGGGCAACGTATGGCTACACCTTC
TRBV5-1	TRBJ2-2	NA	NA	CASSLGDTNTGELFF	TGCGCCAGCAGCTTGGGAGACACAAACACCGGGGAGCTGTTTTTT
TRBV4-2	TRBJ2-7	NA	once	CASSQDRSSYEQYF	TGTGCCAGCAGCCAAGATAGATCTTCCTACGAGCAGTACTTC
TRBV2	TRBJ2-3	NA	NA	CASRAGDQGTDTQYF	TGTGCCAGCAGGGCCGGAGACCAGGGAACAGATACGCAGTATTTT
TRBV15	TRBJ2-4	NA	NA	CATSRDPGRAPQNIQYF	TGTGCCACCAGCAGAGATCCGGGCAGGGCTCCGCAAAACATTCAGTACTTC
TRBV19	TRBJ1-4	NA	NA	CASSFFTGSNEKLFF	TGTGCCAGTAGTTTCTTCACGGGGTCTAATGAAAAACTGTTTTTT
TRBV27	TRBJ1-5	TRBD1	NA	CASSGGQTNQPQHF	TGTGCCAGCAGTGGGGGACAGACTAATCAGCCCCAGCATTTT
TRBV5-1	TRBJ2-2	TRBD2	NA	CASSFPIVGTSGVGLPGELFF	TGCGCCAGCAGCTTTCCTATTGTGGGGACTAGCGGGGTAGGTTTACCCGGGGAGCTGTTTTTT
TRBV7-6	TRBJ2-5	NA	NA	CASRSLVLQETQYF	TGTGCCAGCAGAAGCCTCGTGCTACAAGAGACCCAGTACTTC
TRBV27	TRBJ1-1	TRBD1	NA	CASSFQGAGEAFF	TGTGCCAGCAGTTTTCAGGGGGCTGGTGAAGCTTTCTTT
TRBV18	TRBJ2-7	NA	NA	CASSPPSPGEAYEQYF	TGTGCCAGCTCACCACCGTCCCCAGGGGAAGCCTACGAGCAGTACTTC
TRBV9	TRBJ1-1	NA	NA	CASSDGHPGTEAFF	TGTGCCAGCAGCGACGGACACCCTGGGACTGAAGCTTTCTTT
TRBV7-6	TRBJ1-2	NA	NA	CASSLLSTGTFGYTF	TGTGCCAGCAGCTTACTTAGTACGGGAACCTTCGGCTACACCTTC
TRBV5-6	TRBJ2-1	NA	NA	CASSLATNNEQFF	TGTGCCAGCAGCTTGGCCACTAATAATGAGCAGTTCTTC
TRBV5-6	TRBJ2-3	NA	once	CASSLGVQDSTDTQYF	TGTGCCAGCAGCTTGGGGGTCCAGGACTCCACAGATACGCAGTATTTT
TRBV9	TRBJ1-1	NA	NA	CASTGGTEAFF	TGTGCCAGCACGGGGGGGACTGAAGCTTTCTTT